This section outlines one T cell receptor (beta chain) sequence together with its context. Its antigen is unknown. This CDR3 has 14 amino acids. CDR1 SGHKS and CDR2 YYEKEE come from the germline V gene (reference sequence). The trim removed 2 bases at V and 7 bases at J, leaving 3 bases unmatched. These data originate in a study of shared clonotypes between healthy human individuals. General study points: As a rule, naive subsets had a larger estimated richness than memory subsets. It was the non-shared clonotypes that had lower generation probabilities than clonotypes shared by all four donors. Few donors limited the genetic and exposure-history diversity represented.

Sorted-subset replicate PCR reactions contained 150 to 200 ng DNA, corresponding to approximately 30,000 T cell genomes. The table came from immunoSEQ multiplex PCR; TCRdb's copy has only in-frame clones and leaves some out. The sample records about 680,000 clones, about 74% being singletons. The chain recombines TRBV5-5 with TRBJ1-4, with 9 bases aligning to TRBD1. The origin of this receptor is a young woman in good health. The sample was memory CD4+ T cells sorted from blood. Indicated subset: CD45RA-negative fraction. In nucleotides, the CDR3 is TGTGCCAGCAGCTTCACAGGGGGCGGTGAAAAACTGTTTTTT. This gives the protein CASSFTGGGEKLFF.